This record looks at one TCR beta chain sequence and its context. This record belongs to a study of control samples from healthy donors and cancer patients. V lost 7 bases to trimming and J lost 6 bases; unmatched junction nucleotides: 4. This CDR3 region has 12 residues. Germline values: CDR1 LNHDA, CDR2 SQIVND (reference sequence). Data came from immunoSEQ multiplex PCR; TCRdb stores just in-frame clones and leaves some out. Among roughly 180,000 clones listed, approximately 94% were seen once. This TCR was recovered from a woman aged 18-29 years in good health. Sequencing was carried out using blood. The genes are TRBV19 and TRBJ1-2; TRBD1 aligns across 8 bases. The chain's CDR3 is CASKDRVDGYTF. The CDR3 coding sequence is TGTGCCAGTAAGGACAGGGTGGATGGCTACACCTTC. Full variable domain (missing parts from reference TRBV19 and TRBJ1-2): DGGITQSPKYLFRKEGQNVTLSCEQNLNHDAMYWYRQDPGQGLRLIYYSQIVNDFQKGDIAEGYSVSREKKESFPLTVTSAQKNPTAFYLCASKDRVDGYTFGSGTRLTVV.